Each of the 2 T cell receptor beta chains below was sequenced from the same sample in a study of blood T cell repertoires in COVID-19. The table came from immunoSEQ multiplex PCR; TCRdb's copy has only in-frame clones and leaves some out. Of a few hundred thousand clones listed, roughly 90% are singletons. Sequencing was performed on PBMCs or T cells enriched from blood (not recorded which). The source is a young woman with acute COVID-19.

The CDR3 DNA follows: TGTGCCAGCGGGACAGGGGGCCCACATGGCTACACCTTC. Translation gives CASGTGGPHGYTF. This sequence joins TRBV25-1 and TRBJ1-2; TRBD1 matches at 12 bases. The V segment lost 8 bases and the J segment 6 bases; nucleotides outside the gene matches: 4. The CDR3 totals 13 residues. CDR1 is MGHDK and CDR2 is SYGVNS in the germline V gene.

This clone appeared a single time. The chain carries TRBV18 and TRBJ2-2; the match to TRBD1 covers 7 bases. Germline assignment: CDR1 KGHSH and CDR2 LQKENI. The junction had 6 bases not matched to a gene; V was cut back by 6 bases and J by 2 bases. This CDR3 region has 15 residues. This CDR3 reads CASSPGTDNTGELFF. In DNA, the CDR3 is TGTGCCAGCTCCCCCGGGACAGACAACACCGGGGAGCTGTTTTTT.